This paragraph reports one TCR beta chain. What it recognizes is unknown. Gene and germline names: mouse. The observed sequence ends 1 residue before the CDR3 terminus, with the missing tail filled in from the germline J gene. Time point: mouse harvest day 7 after allogeneic transplant. Tail vein injection delivered 10^7 T-cell-depleted bone marrow cells and 10^6 splenic CD5+ T cells. Mice had MHC-mismatched B6 into BALB/c GVHD, sampled day 7 or 14. Repertoires were generated with immunoSEQ multiplex PCR, while TCRdb's copy carries only in-frame clones and drops some. The sample shows around 7,000 clones, roughly 47% of them seen only once. This CDR3 comprises 15 residues. CDR1 is KGHTA, CDR2 FQNQQP, per germline. This entry is derived from a study of tissue T cells after allogeneic stem cell transplantation. Study outcomes and limitations: Tissue-detected TCR repertoire was only partly captured by blood and spleen T cells.

What was sequenced was gut tissue. This TCR derives from a female BALB/c mouse given C57BL/6 T cells with graft-versus-host disease after an allogeneic hematopoietic cell transplant. The V call is TRBV23, the J call TRBJ2-3. This CDR3 is CSSSPQGGGAETLYF. The covered CDR3 bases are TGCTCCAGCAGTCCCCAGGGGGGGGGTGCAGAAACGCTGTAT.